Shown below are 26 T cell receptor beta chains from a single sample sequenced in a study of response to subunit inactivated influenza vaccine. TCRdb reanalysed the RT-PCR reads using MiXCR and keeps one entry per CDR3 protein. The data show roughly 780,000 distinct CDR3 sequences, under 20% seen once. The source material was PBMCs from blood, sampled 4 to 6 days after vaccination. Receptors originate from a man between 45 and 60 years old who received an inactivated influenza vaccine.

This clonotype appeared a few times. The CDR3 DNA reads as TGCGCCAGCAGTCGATCTCGACAGGTCGCAGATACGCAGTATTTT. This sequence encodes CASSRSRQVADTQYF. The rearrangement joins TRBV4-1 to TRBJ2-3, with D possibly being TRBD1 (6 bases). V gave up 6 bases and J gave up 4 bases, with 17 bases separating them. The CDR3 is 15 amino acids. The germline V gene encodes CDR1 MGHRA and CDR2 YSYEKL.

This chain's CDR3 is CASRLAAGATGELFF. CDR3 DNA: TGTGCCAGCAGGCTGGCGGCAGGGGCCACCGGGGAGCTGTTTTTT. The gene calls are TRBV6-1 and TRBJ2-2; tentatively, D is TRBD1 (6 bases). The CDR3 extends over 15 amino acids. Trimming took 6 bases from V and 4 from J, leaving 15 bases between them. Germline CDR1 reads MNHNS; CDR2 reads SASEGT.

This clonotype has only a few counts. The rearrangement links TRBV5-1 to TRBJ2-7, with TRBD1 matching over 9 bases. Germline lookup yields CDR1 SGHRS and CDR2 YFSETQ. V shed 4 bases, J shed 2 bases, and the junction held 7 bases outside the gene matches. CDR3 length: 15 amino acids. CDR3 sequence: CASSRQTGGTYEQYF. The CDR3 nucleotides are TGCGCCAGCAGCCGCCAGACAGGGGGTACCTACGAGCAGTACTTC. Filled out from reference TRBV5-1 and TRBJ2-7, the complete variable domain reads KAGVTQTPRYLIKTRGQQVTLSCSPISGHRSVSWYQQTPGQGLQFLFEYFSETQRNKGNFPGRFSGRQFSNSRSEMNVSTLELGDSALYLCASSRQTGGTYEQYFGPGTRLTVT.

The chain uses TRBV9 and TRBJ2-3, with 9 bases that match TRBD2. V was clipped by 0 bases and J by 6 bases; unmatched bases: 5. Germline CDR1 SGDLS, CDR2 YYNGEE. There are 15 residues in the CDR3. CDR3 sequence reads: CASSVDSGRSDTQYF. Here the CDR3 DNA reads TGTGCCAGCAGCGTAGACAGCGGGAGGTCGGATACGCAGTATTTT.

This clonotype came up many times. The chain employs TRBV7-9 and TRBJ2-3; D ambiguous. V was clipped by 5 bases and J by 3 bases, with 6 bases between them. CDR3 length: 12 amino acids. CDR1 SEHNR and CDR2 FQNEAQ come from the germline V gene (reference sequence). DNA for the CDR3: TGTGCCAGCAGCATGACAACAGATACGCAGTATTTT. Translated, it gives CASSMTTDTQYF. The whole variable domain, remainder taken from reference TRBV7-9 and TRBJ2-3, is DTGVSQNPRHKITKRGQNVTFRCDPISEHNRLYWYRQTLGQGPEFLTYFQNEAQLEKSRLLSDRFSAERPKGSFSTLEIQRTEQGDSAMYLCASSMTTDTQYFGPGTRLTVL.

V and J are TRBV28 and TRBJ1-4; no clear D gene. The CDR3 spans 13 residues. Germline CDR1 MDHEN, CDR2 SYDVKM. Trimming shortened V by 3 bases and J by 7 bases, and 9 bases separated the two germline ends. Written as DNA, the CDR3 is TGTGCCAGCAGTTTGGCCAGATTTGAAAAACTGTTTTTT. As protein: CASSLARFEKLFF. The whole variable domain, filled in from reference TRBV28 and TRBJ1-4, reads DVKVTQSSRYLVKRTGEKVFLECVQDMDHENMFWYRQDPGLGLRLIYFSYDVKMKEKGDIPEGYSVSREKKERFSLILESASTNQTSMYLCASSLARFEKLFFGSGTQLSVL.

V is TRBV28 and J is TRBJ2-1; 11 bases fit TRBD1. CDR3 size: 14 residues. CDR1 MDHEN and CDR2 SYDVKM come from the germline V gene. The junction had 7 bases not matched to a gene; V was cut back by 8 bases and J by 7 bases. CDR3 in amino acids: CASRGQGELNEQFF. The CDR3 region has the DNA TGTGCCAGCCGGGGACAGGGGGAATTAAATGAGCAGTTCTTC.

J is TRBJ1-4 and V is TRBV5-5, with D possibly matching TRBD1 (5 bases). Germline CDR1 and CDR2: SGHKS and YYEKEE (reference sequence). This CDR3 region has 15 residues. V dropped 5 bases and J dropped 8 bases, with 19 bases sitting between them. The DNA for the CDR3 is TGTGCCAGCAGTCGAGACGCTTGGGGGGAGGAAAAACTGTTTTTT. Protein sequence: CASSRDAWGEEKLFF.

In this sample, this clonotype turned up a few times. The CDR3 DNA reads as TGTGCCAGCAGTTCCTCCGGGACCATCAATGAGCAGTTCTTC. Encoded protein: CASSSSGTINEQFF. The chain is built from TRBV12-3 or TRBV12-4 and TRBJ2-1; D possibly matches TRBD1 or TRBD2 (5 bases each). CDR3 size: 14 residues. V was cut by 4 bases and J by 6 bases, with 13 bases left in between.

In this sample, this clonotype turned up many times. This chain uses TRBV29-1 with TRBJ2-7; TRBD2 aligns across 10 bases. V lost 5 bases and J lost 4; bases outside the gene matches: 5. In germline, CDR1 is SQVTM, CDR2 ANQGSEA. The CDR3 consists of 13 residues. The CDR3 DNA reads TGCAGCGTTCGCGGACTAGCGGCATACGAGCAGTACTTC. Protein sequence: CSVRGLAAYEQYF.

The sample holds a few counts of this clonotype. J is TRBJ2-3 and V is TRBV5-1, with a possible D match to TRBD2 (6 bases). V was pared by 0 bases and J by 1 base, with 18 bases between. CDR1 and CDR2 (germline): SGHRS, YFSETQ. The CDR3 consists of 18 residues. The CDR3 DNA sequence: TGCGCCAGCAGCTTGGTTGCGCGGGGCAGGCTGGGCACAGATACGCAGTATTTT. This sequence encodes CASSLVARGRLGTDTQYF.

CDR3 protein: CASSLEVGDTTNYGYTF. CDR3 coding DNA: TGTGCCAGCAGTTTAGAGGTTGGGGACACTACTAACTATGGCTACACCTTC. The rearrangement uses TRBV28 and TRBJ1-2, with TRBD1 as a possible D gene (6 bases). Germline assignment: CDR1 MDHEN and CDR2 SYDVKM. The V end was cut by 2 bases, the J end by 0 bases, with 16 bases between. This CDR3 has 17 residues.

The CDR3 region is CASSPREAEQYF. The CDR3 bases are TGTGCCAGCAGCCCTCGGGAGGCCGAGCAGTACTTC. The chain is built from TRBV12-3 or TRBV12-4 and TRBJ2-7; 7 bases match TRBD2. V dropped 6 bases and J dropped 6; count of bases not matched to a gene: 5. This CDR3 has 12 residues.

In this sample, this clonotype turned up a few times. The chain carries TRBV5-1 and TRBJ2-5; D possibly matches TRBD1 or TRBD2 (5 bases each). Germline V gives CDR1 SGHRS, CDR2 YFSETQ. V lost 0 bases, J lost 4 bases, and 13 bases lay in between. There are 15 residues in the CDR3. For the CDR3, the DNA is TGCGCCAGCAGCTTGGCAAGGGGCCGGGGAGAGACCCAGTACTTC. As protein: CASSLARGRGETQYF.

CDR3 in DNA: TGTGCCAGCACTGGCAACCGGCAAGGGAACACCATATATTTT. It is translated as CASTGNRQGNTIYF. V usage is TRBV7-8 and J usage is TRBJ1-3; D unclear. Trimming pared 7 bases from V and 7 bases from J, leaving 17 bases between. This CDR3 comprises 14 residues. Germline CDR1 is SGHVS and CDR2 is FQNEAQ.

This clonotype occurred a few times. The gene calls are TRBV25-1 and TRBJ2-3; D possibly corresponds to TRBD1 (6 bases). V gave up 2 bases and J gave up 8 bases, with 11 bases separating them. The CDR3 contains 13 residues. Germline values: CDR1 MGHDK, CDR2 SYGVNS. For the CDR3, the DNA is TGTGCCAGCAGTGAAGGGGGCAGGGGTACGCAGTATTTT. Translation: CASSEGGRGTQYF.

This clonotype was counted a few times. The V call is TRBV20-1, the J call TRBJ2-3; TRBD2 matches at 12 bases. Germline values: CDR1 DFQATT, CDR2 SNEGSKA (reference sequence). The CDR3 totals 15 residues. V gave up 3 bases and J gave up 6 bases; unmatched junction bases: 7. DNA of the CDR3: TGCAGTGCTAGCCGCCCTAGCGGGGGGGTGGATACGCAGTATTTT. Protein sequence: CSASRPSGGVDTQYF.

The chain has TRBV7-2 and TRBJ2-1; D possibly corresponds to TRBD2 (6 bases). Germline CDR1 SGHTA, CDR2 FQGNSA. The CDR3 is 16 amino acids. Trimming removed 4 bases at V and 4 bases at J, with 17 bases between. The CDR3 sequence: CASSSTGTLRYNEQFF. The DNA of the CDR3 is TGTGCCAGCAGCTCGACCGGGACTCTTCGGTACAATGAGCAGTTCTTC.

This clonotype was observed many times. CDR3 sequence (DNA): TGCGCCAGCAGCTCGGACGGCGCTGGAAACACCATATATTTT. It yields the protein CASSSDGAGNTIYF. V and J are TRBV5-1 and TRBJ1-3; no clear D gene. The CDR3 loop spans 14 amino acids. V lost 3 bases to trimming and J lost 2 bases, with 9 bases between them. Germline-derived CDR1 and CDR2 are SGHRS and YFSETQ.

CDR3 residues: CASSLKGWTEAFF. The DNA for the CDR3 is TGTGCCAGCAGTTTAAAGGGGTGGACTGAAGCTTTCTTT. The V and J genes are TRBV12-3 or TRBV12-4 and TRBJ1-1, with a tentative D call TRBD1 (5 bases). The ends were cut back, 2 bases at V and 5 bases at J, with 9 bases in the middle. This CDR3 region has 13 residues.

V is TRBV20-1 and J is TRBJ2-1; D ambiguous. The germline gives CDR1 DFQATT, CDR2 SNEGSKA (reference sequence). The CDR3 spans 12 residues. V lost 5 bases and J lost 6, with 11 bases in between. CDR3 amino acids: CSAVDPFNEQFF. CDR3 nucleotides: TGCAGTGCTGTTGACCCATTCAATGAGCAGTTCTTC.

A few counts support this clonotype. The DNA for the CDR3 is TGTGCCAGCAGCCCGGGGCGGACTAGCAATCAGCCCCAGCATTTT. Residues: CASSPGRTSNQPQHF. The chain has TRBV7-8 and TRBJ1-5, with D possibly being TRBD1 (5 bases). V lost 5 bases and J lost 0, with 11 bases in between. Germline V CDR1 and CDR2: SGHVS, FQNEAQ. The CDR3 totals 15 residues. Drawing the rest from reference TRBV7-8 and TRBJ1-5, the complete variable domain is GAGVSQSPRYKVAKRGQDVALRCDPISGHVSLFWYQQALGQGPEFLTYFQNEAQLDKSGLPSDRFFAERPEGSVSTLKIQRTQQEDSAVYLCASSPGRTSNQPQHFGDGTRLSIL.

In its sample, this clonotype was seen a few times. The CDR3 DNA sequence: TGTGCCAGCAGCTATGCCGGGACAGGGGACTACAATGAGCAGTTCTTC. It codes for CASSYAGTGDYNEQFF. The J gene is TRBJ2-1, the V gene TRBV7-3; 10 bases match TRBD1. This CDR3 region has 16 residues. Germline-derived CDR1 and CDR2 are SGHTA and FQGTGA. V shed 4 bases and J 3 bases; nucleotides not matched to a gene: 6.

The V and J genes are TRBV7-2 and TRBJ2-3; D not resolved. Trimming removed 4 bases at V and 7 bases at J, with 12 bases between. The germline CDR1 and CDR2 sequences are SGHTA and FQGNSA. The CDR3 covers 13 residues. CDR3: CASSSLLPYTQYF. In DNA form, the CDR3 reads TGTGCCAGCAGCTCCCTACTACCCTATACGCAGTATTTT.

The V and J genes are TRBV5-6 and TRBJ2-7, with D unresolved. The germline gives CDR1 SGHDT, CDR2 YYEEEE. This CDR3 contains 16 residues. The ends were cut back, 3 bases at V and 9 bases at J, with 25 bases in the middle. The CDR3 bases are TGTGCCAGCAGCTACGCCCTTGAGAGGACCTACGATGTGCAGTACTTC. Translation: CASSYALERTYDVQYF.

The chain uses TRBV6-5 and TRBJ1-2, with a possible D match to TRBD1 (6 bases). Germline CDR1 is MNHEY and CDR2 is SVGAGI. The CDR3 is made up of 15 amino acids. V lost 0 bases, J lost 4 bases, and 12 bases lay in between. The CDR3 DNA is TGTGCCAGCAGTTACTCCCACGGGGGCGGCTATGGCTACACCTTC. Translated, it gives CASSYSHGGGYGYTF.